These 5 T cell receptor beta chains came from one sample sequenced in a study of T cells in Graves' hyperthyroidism and ophthalmopathy. Amplified TCR beta CDR3 regions derived from RNA transcripts. HTBI primers were the set used in a first-round RT-PCR of the TCR CDR3. Via MiXCR, TCRdb re-called the multiplex PCR reads, giving one row per CDR3 protein. The profile covers under 350,000 distinct CDR3 sequences, with roughly 18% appearing a single time and under 55% taken by the ten largest. Sequences were obtained from blood. The receptors stem from a woman between 45 and 60 years old with Graves' hyperthyroidism.

The chain recombines TRBV6-2 or TRBV6-3 with TRBJ2-1, with 7 bases matching TRBD2. V was clipped by 6 bases and J by 5 bases; unmatched bases: 10. CDR3 length: 15 residues. Germline-derived CDR1 and CDR2 are MNHEY and SVGEGT. The CDR3 region is CASSTGGGNNNEQFF. CDR3 DNA sequence: TGTGCCAGCAGCACGGGGGGAGGAAATAACAATGAGCAGTTCTTC.

This clonotype was seen many times. V is TRBV18 and J is TRBJ1-1; D unclear. With 3 bases removed from V and 1 base from J, the gap between germline ends came to 6 bases. Germline CDR1 KGHSH, CDR2 LQKENI. CDR3 size: 13 residues. CDR3 amino acids: CASSPEENTEAFF. The CDR3 DNA reads TGTGCCAGCTCACCCGAAGAGAACACTGAAGCTTTCTTT. Together with reference TRBV18 and TRBJ1-1, the CDR3 gives the full variable domain: NAGVMQNPRHLVRRRGQEARLRCSPMKGHSHVYWYRQLPEEGLKFMVYLQKENIIDESGMPKERFSAEFPKEGPSILRIQQVVRGDSAAYFCASSPEENTEAFFGQGTRLTVV.

This clonotype was seen repeatedly, ten times or more. This rearrangement joins TRBV5-1 to TRBJ2-3; weak D call: TRBD1 (6 bases). The CDR3 has 15 amino acids. Per germline, CDR1 SGHRS and CDR2 YFSETQ. V was clipped by 4 bases and J by 4 bases, with 16 bases between them. CDR3 loop: CASSTGQRSADTQYF. The CDR3 DNA sequence: TGCGCCAGCAGCACGGGACAAAGAAGCGCAGATACGCAGTATTTT.

This rearrangement joins TRBV20-1 to TRBJ1-1, with 7 bases identical to TRBD1. Germline loops: CDR1 DFQATT, CDR2 SNEGSKA (reference sequence). J was trimmed by 2 bases and V by 6 bases; bases with no gene match: 9. This CDR3 has 14 residues. CDR3 protein: CSADPGTDNTEAFF. The CDR3 DNA sequence: TGCAGTGCGGACCCCGGGACAGACAACACTGAAGCTTTCTTT.

This clonotype was detected ten times or more. J is TRBJ1-1 and V is TRBV28; 10 bases align to TRBD1. The junction had 2 bases not matched to a gene; V was cut back by 6 bases and J by 10 bases. The germline gives CDR1 MDHEN, CDR2 SYDVKM. The CDR3 runs to 11 residues. The DNA for the CDR3 is TGTGCCAGCAGGGGACAGGGGCGAGCTTTCTTT. Translation: CASRGQGRAFF.